This T cell receptor (beta chain) was recovered during a study of T cells in Graves' hyperthyroidism and ophthalmopathy. Overall study results and limits: Most thyroid clonotypes that were expanded above 0.001 also turned up in blood. For ophthalmopathy, model prediction preceded onset by a median about 6 months. A 13 V-J signature model discriminated ophthalmopathy versus stable hyperthyroidism.

Reasons for excluding patients were uncontrolled infection, other autoimmune disease, pregnancy or lactation. The CDR3 totals 18 residues. V lost 6 bases, J lost 6 bases, and 23 bases stayed unmatched. Germline V gives CDR1 SEHNR, CDR2 FQNEAQ (reference sequence). From RNA transcripts, TCR beta CDR3 regions were amplified. The HTBI primer set drove a first-round RT-PCR of the TCR CDR3. MiXCR, run by TCRdb on the multiplex PCR reads, gives a single entry per CDR3 protein. Counted here are more than 500,000 distinct CDR3 sequences, 35% to 55% occurring once; the ten biggest clones make up around 19%. Worth noting for this clonotype: Its antigen remains unidentified.

The origin of this receptor is an adult woman with Graves' disease, either hyperthyroidism or ophthalmopathy (not recorded which). Sample: peripheral blood or thyroid tissue (not recorded which). The V gene is TRBV7-9, the J gene TRBJ2-7, with TRBD2 identical over 7 bases. Here the CDR3 reads CASSPASSSRGGSSEQYF. The CDR3 nucleotides read TGTGCCAGCAGTCCTGCCAGCTCAAGCCGCGGCGGGAGCAGCGAGCAGTACTTC.